This is a list of T cell receptor beta chains from one sample in a study of cytomegalovirus exposure and HLA in healthy donors. Profiling relied on immunoSEQ multiplex PCR, and the TCRdb table lists in-frame clones only, not all of them. The data show roughly 200,000 clones, roughly 73% seen once. Input material: PBMCs. The source of these receptors is a woman in her 30s in good health and CMV-seronegative. Each CDR3 is given with its conserved first and last residue. A D gene is named only where the DNA matches it firmly. Clone size appears in some rows only: once, few, many, or a class for an expanded clone.

>TRBD1|TRBJ2-5|TRBV29-1|NA
TGCAGCGGATCGGGACAGGCGATCCAAGAGACCCAGTACTTC
CSGSGQAIQETQYF
>NA|TRBJ2-2|TRBV7-8|NA
TGTGCCAGCAGCTCCGATCTAGGGGAGGCTGGCACCGGGGAGCTGTTTTTT
CASSSDLGEAGTGELFF
>TRBD1|TRBJ1-2|TRBV7-9|once
TGTGCCAGCAGCGCGGACAGGGGCTATGGCTACACCTTC
CASSADRGYGYTF
>NA|TRBJ1-1|TRBV29-1|few
TGCAGCGTTGACGGGGGGGCGGGCACTGAAGCTTTCTTT
CSVDGGAGTEAFF
>NA|TRBJ1-2|TRBV7-9|NA
TGTTCCAGCAGCTTCCGGACAGACGCTAACTATGGCTACACCTTC
CSSSFRTDANYGYTF
>NA|TRBJ2-7|TRBV19|NA
TGTGCCAGTACAGGGTCGTCCGAGCAGTACTTC
CASTGSSEQYF
>TRBD1|TRBJ1-5|TRBV15|NA
TGTGCCACCAGCAGAGGCCCAGGGGGCGCAGGTCAGCCCCAGCATTTT
CATSRGPGGAGQPQHF
>TRBD1|TRBJ2-7|TRBV15|NA
TGTGCCACCAGCCCCCGGGACAGGGGCTCCTACGAGCAGTACTTC
CATSPRDRGSYEQYF
>TRBD2|TRBJ2-1|TRBV4-3|once
TGCGCCAGCAGCCAAAAGAAGGGACTAGCGGGAGTCTTAATTGTCGATGAGCAGTTCTTC
CASSQKKGLAGVLIVDEQFF
>NA|TRBJ2-7|TRBV7-8|NA
TGTGCCAGCAGCTCCACCTCCGGCAGGGCCTCCTACGAGCAGTACTTC
CASSSTSGRASYEQYF
>TRBD2|TRBJ2-3|TRBV6-6|NA
TGTGCCAGCAGTTACTCGACATCCCTAGCGGGAGTGGTGTATTTT
CASSYSTSLAGVVYF
>NA|TRBJ2-7|TRBV7-2|NA
TGTGCCAGCAGCCCGCTTGCGGCCCCGCCGGGGGAGCAGTACTTC
CASSPLAAPPGEQYF
>NA|TRBJ2-3|TRBV15|NA
TGTGCCACCAGCAGAGGGACAGAGGGCACAGATACGCAGTATTTT
CATSRGTEGTDTQYF
>NA|TRBJ1-2|TRBV5-4|NA
TGTGCCAGCAGCTCCCGGTTTACCTCTAGTCGCTATGGCTACACCTTC
CASSSRFTSSRYGYTF
>TRBD2|TRBJ2-1|TRBV30|NA
TGTGCCTGGAACTTAGGCGGGAGTCTCTACAATGAGCAGTTCTTC
CAWNLGGSLYNEQFF
>NA|TRBJ1-6|TRBV2|NA
TGTGCCAGCAGTGGGCCAGGAAATAATTCACCCCTCCACTTT
CASSGPGNNSPLHF
>TRBD1|TRBJ2-7|TRBV7-2|NA
TGTGCCAGCAGCTACACCGGGACAGGGCTAACCTACGAGCAGTACTTC
CASSYTGTGLTYEQYF
>TRBD2|TRBJ2-3|TRBV5-1|NA
TGCGCCAGCAGCTCTTCACTAGCGGGAGCGGATACGCAGTATTTT
CASSSSLAGADTQYF
>TRBD1|TRBJ1-4|TRBV5-4|NA
TGTGCCAGCAGCCGCGAAGGGGGCGGGAATGAAAAACTGTTTTTT
CASSREGGGNEKLFF
>NA|TRBJ1-2|TRBV25-1|NA
TGTGCCAGCAGTCGGGGACAAACCAGGAACTATGGCTACACCTTC
CASSRGQTRNYGYTF
>TRBD2|TRBJ2-7|TRBV5-6|NA
TGTGCCAGCAGCTTGTTTCCAGCGGGGGGCGAGCAGTACTTC
CASSLFPAGGEQYF
>NA|TRBJ1-5|TRBV5-6|NA
TGTGCCAGCAGTCTACAGGGTCGGAATCAGCCCCAGCATTTT
CASSLQGRNQPQHF
>TRBD1|TRBJ1-1|TRBV7-6|NA
TGTGCCAGCAGCGCAAACAGGGGGAACACTGAAGCTTTCTTT
CASSANRGNTEAFF
>TRBD2|TRBJ2-5|TRBV4-3|once
TGCGCCAGCAGCCAAACCGTAGCGGGAGGGCCTGCCGAGACCCAGTACTTC
CASSQTVAGGPAETQYF
>TRBD1|TRBJ1-1|TRBV6-5|NA
TGTGCCAGCAGGATTGGACAGGGGGCTTCTGAAGCTTTCTTT
CASRIGQGASEAFF
>NA|TRBJ2-1|TRBV30|NA
TGTGCCTGGAGTGTAACCCCCCTGGCGCAGTTCTTC
CAWSVTPLAQFF
>NA|TRBJ2-1|TRBV9|NA
TGTGCCAGCAGCAAGAGGGACACCCGACGTGGTTCGAATGAGCAGTTCTTC
CASSKRDTRRGSNEQFF
>TRBD1|TRBJ1-2|TRBV7-9|NA
TGTTCCAGCAGCTTAGGTGCGACAGGGGGCAATTCCTATGGCTACACCTTC
CSSSLGATGGNSYGYTF
>NA|TRBJ2-1|TRBV7-3|NA
TGTGCCAGCAGCTCCCCCCCAGGAGGGCAGTTCTTC
CASSSPPGGQFF
>TRBD1|TRBJ1-6|TRBV30|once
TGTGCCTGGGAGGGACAGGGGGCATATAATTCACCCCTCCACTTT
CAWEGQGAYNSPLHF
>NA|TRBJ2-1|TRBV12-5|NA
TGTGCTAGTGGTTTCAACCGGGATGAGCAGTTCTTC
CASGFNRDEQFF
>NA|TRBJ2-1|TRBV5-1|NA
TGCGCCAGCCGGAGGATCGGGGAGCCTGGTTCCTACAATGAGCAGTTCTTC
CASRRIGEPGSYNEQFF
>NA|TRBJ1-1|TRBV6-1|NA
TGTGCCAGCAGTGATTGGGGCAGCGGGGGGAACACTGAAGCTTTCTTT
CASSDWGSGGNTEAFF
>NA|TRBJ2-2|TRBV18|NA
TGTGCCAGCTCACTTCTAGCGACGCCTAGGGCGAACACCGGGGAGCTGTTTTTT
CASSLLATPRANTGELFF
>NA|TRBJ1-1|TRBV19|NA
TGTGCCAGTAAGAACAGGAATAGGGACACTGAAGCTTTCTTT
CASKNRNRDTEAFF
>TRBD2|TRBJ2-2|TRBV5-6|NA
TGTGCCAGCAGCTTCGGGGTGCCTAGCGGGGCCTGGGGGACCGGGGAGCTGTTTTTT
CASSFGVPSGAWGTGELFF
>NA|TRBJ1-3|TRBV30|few
TGTGCCTGGTCTCCGGGTAACACCATATATTTT
CAWSPGNTIYF
>TRBD1|TRBJ1-2|TRBV9|NA
TGTGCCAGCAGCGAACAGGGGACCTATGGCTACACCTTC
CASSEQGTYGYTF
>NA|TRBJ1-1|TRBV5-1|NA
TGCGCCAGCAGCTTGGATGGCCCATGGAGCACTGAAGCTTTCTTT
CASSLDGPWSTEAFF
>NA|TRBJ1-3|TRBV5-6|once
TGTGCCAGCAGCCTCTTCGGTGCTGGAAACACCATATATTTT
CASSLFGAGNTIYF
>NA|TRBJ2-2|TRBV18|NA
TGTGCCAGCTCACCACTGGGGCTCACCGGGGAGCTGTTTTTT
CASSPLGLTGELFF
>TRBD2|TRBJ2-5|TRBV19|NA
TGTGCCAGTAGTATTGGGACTATCCCTCATGAGACCCAGTACTTC
CASSIGTIPHETQYF
>NA|TRBJ2-1|TRBV7-2|NA
TGTGCCAGCAGCCAGAAAAATAGCTTTGAGCAGTTCTTC
CASSQKNSFEQFF
>NA|TRBJ1-2|TRBV6-1|NA
TGTGCCAGCACAGACTCGGGGTCTCCACTATATGGCTACACCTTC
CASTDSGSPLYGYTF
>NA|TRBJ1-3|TRBV27|NA
TGTGCCAGCAGCCCCAACCGAGTGAGCTCTGGAAACACCATATATTTT
CASSPNRVSSGNTIYF
>TRBD2|TRBJ2-3|TRBV28|NA
TGTGCCAGCAGTCCCGGTCTAGCGGGCACAGATACGCAGTATTTT
CASSPGLAGTDTQYF
>NA|TRBJ2-7|TRBV5-1|NA
TGCGCCAGCAGCTTGGGACGGGGGAACTACGAGCAGTACTTC
CASSLGRGNYEQYF
>TRBD2|TRBJ2-3|TRBV7-3|few
TGTGCCAGCAGCCCCCAAGCCCTGACTAGCGGGGGGTTTGATACGCAGTATTTT
CASSPQALTSGGFDTQYF
>TRBD2|TRBJ2-1|TRBV19|NA
TGTGCCAGTAGTATGAGGCTAGCGGGCTCCTACAATGAGCAGTTCTTC
CASSMRLAGSYNEQFF